Below are 19 T cell receptor beta chains sequenced from a single sample in a study of graft-versus-host responses after intestinal transplantation. Processing of graft tissue released intraepithelial and lamina propria lymphocytes. Generated by immunoSEQ multiplex PCR, the TCRdb table keeps only in-frame clones and is missing some. The sample has over 60,000 clones, around 90% seen once. This specimen was ileum tissue, taken around 350 days after transplant. These receptors were collected from a human patient who received an intestinal transplant, so some T cells may come from the graft donor.

The V call is TRBV6-5, the J call TRBJ2-3; TRBD1 or TRBD2 may be the D gene (5 bases each). Per germline, CDR1 MNHEY and CDR2 SVGAGI. Trimming left V 6 bases short and J 2 bases short, with 9 bases between. The CDR3 consists of 13 residues. The CDR3 is CASSPGLTDTQYF. The CDR3 coding sequence is TGTGCCAGCAGCCCGGGGCTCACAGATACGCAGTATTTT.

This chain uses TRBV9 with TRBJ2-3; 9 nucleotides agree with TRBD2. Per the germline V gene, CDR1 is SGDLS and CDR2 is YYNGEE. The ends lost 4 bases at V and 6 bases at J; junction bases unmatched: 12. The CDR3 spans 16 residues. As DNA, the CDR3 is TGTGCCAGCAGCCTCCGAAGGCGGGGGGGAAGCGATACGCAGTATTTT. This encodes CASSLRRRGGSDTQYF. Based on the CDR3 plus reference TRBV9 and TRBJ2-3, the full variable domain is DSGVTQTPKHLITATGQRVTLRCSPRSGDLSVYWYQQSLDQGLQFLIQYYNGEERAKGNILERFSAQQFPDLHSELNLSSLELGDSALYFCASSLRRRGGSDTQYFGPGTRLTVL.

This clone came up once. The J gene is TRBJ1-2, the V gene TRBV19; D perhaps matches TRBD1 (6 bases). V shed 8 bases and J shed 4 bases, with 11 bases lying between them. There are 12 residues in the CDR3. CDR1 LNHDA and CDR2 SQIVND come from the germline V gene (reference sequence). The CDR3 nucleotides are TGTGCCAGTCATAAGACAGGCTATGGCTACACCTTC. Translating it yields CASHKTGYGYTF.

The chain links TRBV5-8 to TRBJ2-1, with D tentatively TRBD2 (5 bases). This CDR3 spans 14 amino acids. The V gene lost 2 bases and the J gene lost 5 bases, with 11 bases spanning the gap. Per germline, CDR1 SGHTS and CDR2 YDEGEE. The CDR3, as DNA: TGTGCCAGCAGCTTCGGGATAATACACAATGAGCAGTTCTTC. This encodes CASSFGIIHNEQFF.

The V call is TRBV2, the J call TRBJ2-5; 7 bases agree with TRBD1. Germline V gene data show CDR1 as SNHLY and CDR2 as FYNNEI. The CDR3 is 14 residues long. Germline trimming cut 6 bases from V and 2 bases from J; bases unmatched to any gene: 6. The CDR3 sequence is CASRPRQGQETQYF. The CDR3 DNA reads TGTGCCAGCAGGCCCCGACAGGGTCAAGAGACCCAGTACTTC.

The chain couples TRBV4-1 to TRBJ1-2; D gene uncertain. Between the trimmed V and J ends, which lost 0 bases and 4 bases, there was a span of 9 bases. This CDR3 contains 14 residues. Germline loops: CDR1 MGHRA, CDR2 YSYEKL. CDR3 DNA sequence: TGCGCCAGCAGCCAAGATCCTGCCGTCTATGGCTACACCTTC. Protein: CASSQDPAVYGYTF.

Here the CDR3 reads CASSTNEATGEAKNIQYF. CDR3 nucleotides: TGTGCCAGCAGCACAAATGAGGCGACAGGGGAAGCCAAAAACATTCAGTACTTC. This chain joins TRBV21-1 and TRBJ2-4; the table calls TRBD1, which could not be checked here. TRBV21-1 is a recognized pseudogene. This CDR3 region has 18 residues.

The chain is built from TRBV28 and TRBJ1-1; perhaps TRBD1 as D (5 bases). CDR3 length: 14 amino acids. Trimming pared 7 bases from V and 4 bases from J, leaving 16 bases between. Germline V lookup: CDR1 MDHEN, CDR2 SYDVKM. The CDR3 nucleotides are TGTGCCAGCACCAATAAGGGACTGTTCACTGAAGCTTTCTTT. Amino acid sequence: CASTNKGLFTEAFF.

This clone was counted once. J is TRBJ2-7 and V is TRBV11-2; maybe TRBD1 (6 bases). The CDR3 is 13 amino acids. Germline CDR1 is SGHAT and CDR2 is FQNNGV. With 5 bases removed from V and 3 bases from J, the gap between germline ends came to 11 bases. The CDR3 nucleotides read TGTGCCAGCAGCCCAGGGGTTCTCTACGAGCAGTACTTC. It is translated as CASSPGVLYEQYF.

J is TRBJ1-5 and V is TRBV7-8, with 8 bases matching TRBD1. V lost 5 bases, J lost 3 bases, and 9 bases stayed unmatched. CDR3 length equals 16 residues. Germline V gene lookup returns CDR1 SGHVS and CDR2 FQNEAQ. CDR3 nucleotide sequence: TGTGCCAGCAGCCCCCGGGACAGGTTCTACAATCAGCCCCAGCATTTT. Its protein is CASSPRDRFYNQPQHF.

This rearrangement joins TRBV6-5 to TRBJ1-2, with D possibly TRBD1 on 5 matching bases. Per the germline V gene, CDR1 is MNHEY and CDR2 is SVGAGI. The CDR3 runs to 14 residues. V lost 7 bases, J lost 5 bases, and 17 bases lay in between. The CDR3 protein is CASTMGRSGYGYTF. The CDR3 nucleotides read TGTGCCAGCACCATGGGACGGAGCGGATATGGCTACACCTTC.

This chain connects TRBV7-8 to TRBJ2-1, with D unclear. Germline loops: CDR1 SGHVS, CDR2 FQNEAQ. There are 12 residues in the CDR3. V lost 2 bases, J lost 7 bases, and 6 bases lay in between. The CDR3, as DNA: TGTGCCAGCAGCTTAAGTACAAATGAGCAGTTCTTC. Protein: CASSLSTNEQFF.

The rearrangement links TRBV5-4 to TRBJ2-7, with D possibly TRBD2 on 5 matching bases. Germline CDR1 and CDR2: SGHNT and YYREEE (reference sequence). This CDR3 is built from 17 residues. Trimming stripped 1 base from V and 5 bases from J, with 22 bases between. The CDR3, as DNA: TGTGCCAGCAGCTTGAGGGCGGGCTTTAGATGGTTGGACGAGCAGTACTTC. The encoded protein is CASSLRAGFRWLDEQYF. Full variable domain (remainder filled in from reference TRBV5-4 and TRBJ2-7): ETGVTQSPTHLIKTRGQQVTLRCSSQSGHNTVSWYQQALGQGPQFIFQYYREEENGRGNFPPRFSGLQFPNYSSELNVNALELDDSALYLCASSLRAGFRWLDEQYFGPGTRLTVT.

This chain uses TRBV6-5 with TRBJ2-7, with a possible D match to TRBD1 (5 bases). Germline loops: CDR1 MNHEY, CDR2 SVGAGI. Trimming removed 3 bases from V and 2 bases from J, with 8 bases in between. The length of the CDR3 is 13 residues. The CDR3 region has the DNA TGTGCCAGCAGTTATGGGGCGACCTACGAGCAGTACTTC. It codes for CASSYGATYEQYF.

This clone was observed a handful of times. This rearrangement joins TRBV28 to TRBJ1-4; D uncertain. CDR1 and CDR2 from the germline V gene are MDHEN and SYDVKM. This CDR3 region has 11 residues. Trimming stripped 2 bases from V and 7 bases from J, with 2 bases between. CDR3 protein: CASSLSEKLFF. The DNA for the CDR3 is TGTGCCAGCAGTTTAAGTGAAAAACTGTTTTTT.

The V and J genes are TRBV28 and TRBJ1-3; D is unresolved. Trimming removed 7 bases from V and 7 bases from J, with 8 bases in between. CDR1 is MDHEN and CDR2 is SYDVKM in the germline V gene. The CDR3 loop spans 11 amino acids. The DNA of the CDR3 is TGTGCCAGCACCCCCGGGAACACCATATATTTT. Protein product: CASTPGNTIYF.

This chain joins TRBV25-1 and TRBJ1-3; TRBD1 matches at 7 bases. The germline CDR1 and CDR2 sequences are MGHDK and SYGVNS. CDR3 length: 15 amino acids. Trimming cost V 2 bases and J 4 bases; bases outside gene matches: 5. CDR3 sequence (DNA): TGTGCCAGCAGTGAAAGGAGGGGGCTAGGAAACACCATATATTTT. Residues: CASSERRGLGNTIYF.

V usage is TRBV5-4 and J usage is TRBJ1-5; TRBD1 is a possible D gene (5 bases). Germline V gives CDR1 SGHNT, CDR2 YYREEE (reference sequence). This CDR3 region has 19 residues. V lost 2 bases and J lost 0, with 21 bases in between. This CDR3 reads CASSLPRTRGIFSNQPQHF. For the CDR3, the DNA is TGTGCCAGCAGCTTACCCCGGACCCGGGGGATCTTTAGCAATCAGCCCCAGCATTTT.

V and J are TRBV7-8 and TRBJ2-1; the match to TRBD2 covers 7 bases. There are 13 residues in the CDR3. V dropped 7 bases and J dropped 4; count of bases not matched to a gene: 4. Germline V lookup: CDR1 SGHVS, CDR2 FQNEAQ. The CDR3 DNA reads as TGTGCCAGCATAGCGGGTCCTTACAATGAGCAGTTCTTC. Translation gives CASIAGPYNEQFF.